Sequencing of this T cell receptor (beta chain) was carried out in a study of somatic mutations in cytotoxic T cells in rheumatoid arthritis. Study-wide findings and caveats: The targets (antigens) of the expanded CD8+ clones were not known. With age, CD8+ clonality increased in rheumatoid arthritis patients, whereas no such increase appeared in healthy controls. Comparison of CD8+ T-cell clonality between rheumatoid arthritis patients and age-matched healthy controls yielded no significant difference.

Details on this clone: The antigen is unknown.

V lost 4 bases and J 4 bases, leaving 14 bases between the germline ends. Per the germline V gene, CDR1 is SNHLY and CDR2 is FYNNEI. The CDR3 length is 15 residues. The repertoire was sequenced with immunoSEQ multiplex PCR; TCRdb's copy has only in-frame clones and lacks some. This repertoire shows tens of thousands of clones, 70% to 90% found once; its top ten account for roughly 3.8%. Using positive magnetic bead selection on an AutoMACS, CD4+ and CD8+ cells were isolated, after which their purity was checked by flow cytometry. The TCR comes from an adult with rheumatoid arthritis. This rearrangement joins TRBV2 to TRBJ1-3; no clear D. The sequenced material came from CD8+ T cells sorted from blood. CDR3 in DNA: TGTGCCAGCAGTGGTTATTTCGACGACGGAAACACCATATATTTT. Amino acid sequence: CASSGYFDDGNTIYF.